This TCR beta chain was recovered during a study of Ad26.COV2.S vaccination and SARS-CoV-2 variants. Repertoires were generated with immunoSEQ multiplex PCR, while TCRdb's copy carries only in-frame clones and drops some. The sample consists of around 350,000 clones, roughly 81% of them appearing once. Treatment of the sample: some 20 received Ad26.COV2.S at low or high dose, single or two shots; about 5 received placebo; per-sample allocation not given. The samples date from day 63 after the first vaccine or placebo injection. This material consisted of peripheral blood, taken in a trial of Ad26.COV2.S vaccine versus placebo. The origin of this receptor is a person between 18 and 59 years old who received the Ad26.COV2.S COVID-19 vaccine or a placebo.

CDR3 region: CAWTPGGGKSGNEQFF. The CDR3 bases are TGTGCCTGGACCCCCGGCGGGGGGAAAAGCGGGAATGAGCAGTTCTTC. The chain carries TRBV30 and TRBJ2-1, with 8 bases lining up with TRBD2. Germline V gene data show CDR1 as GTSNPN and CDR2 as SVGIG (reference sequence). The CDR3 totals 16 residues. V shed 4 bases, J shed 7 bases, and the junction held 15 bases outside the gene matches.